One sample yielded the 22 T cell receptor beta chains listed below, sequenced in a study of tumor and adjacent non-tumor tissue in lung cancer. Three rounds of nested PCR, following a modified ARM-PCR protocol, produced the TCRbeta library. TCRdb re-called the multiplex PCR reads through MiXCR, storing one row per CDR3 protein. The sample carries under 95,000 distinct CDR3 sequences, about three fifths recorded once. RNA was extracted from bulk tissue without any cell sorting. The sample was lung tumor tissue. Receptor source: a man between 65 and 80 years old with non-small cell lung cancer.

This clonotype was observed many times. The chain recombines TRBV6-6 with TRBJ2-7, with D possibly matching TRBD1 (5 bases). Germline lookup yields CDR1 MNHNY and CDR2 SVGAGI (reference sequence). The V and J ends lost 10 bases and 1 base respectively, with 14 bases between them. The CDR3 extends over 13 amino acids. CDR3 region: CATEGVESYEQYF. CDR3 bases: TGTGCCACCGAAGGGGTGGAGTCCTACGAGCAGTACTTC.

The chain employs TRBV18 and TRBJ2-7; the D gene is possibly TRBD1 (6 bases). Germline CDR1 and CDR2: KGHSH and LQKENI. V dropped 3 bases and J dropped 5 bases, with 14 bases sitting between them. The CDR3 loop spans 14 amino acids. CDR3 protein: CASSPWKGVNEQYF. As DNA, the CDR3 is TGTGCCAGCTCACCGTGGAAGGGGGTGAACGAGCAGTACTTC.

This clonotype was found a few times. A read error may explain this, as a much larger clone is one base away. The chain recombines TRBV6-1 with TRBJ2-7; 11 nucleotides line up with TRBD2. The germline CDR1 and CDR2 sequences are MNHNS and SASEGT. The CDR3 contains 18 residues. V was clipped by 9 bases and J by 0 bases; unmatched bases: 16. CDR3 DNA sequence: TGTGCCAGGGCTCAGGGACGGGACCTAGCGGGAGGCTCCTACGAGCAGTACTTC. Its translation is CARAQGRDLAGGSYEQYF.

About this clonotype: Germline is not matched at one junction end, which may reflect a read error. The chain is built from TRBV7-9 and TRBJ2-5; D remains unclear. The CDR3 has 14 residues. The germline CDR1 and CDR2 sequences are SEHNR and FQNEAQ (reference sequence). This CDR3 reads CARSPQQCRETQYF. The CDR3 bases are TGTGCCCGCAGCCCCCAACAGTGTAGGGAGACCCAGTACTTC.

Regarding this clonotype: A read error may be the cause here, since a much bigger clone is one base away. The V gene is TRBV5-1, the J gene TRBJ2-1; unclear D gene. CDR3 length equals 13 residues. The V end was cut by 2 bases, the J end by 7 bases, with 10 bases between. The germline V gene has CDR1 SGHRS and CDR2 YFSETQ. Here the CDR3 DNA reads TGCGCCAGCAGCTTAGGGATTGTGAATGAGCAGTTCTTC. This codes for CASSLGIVNEQFF. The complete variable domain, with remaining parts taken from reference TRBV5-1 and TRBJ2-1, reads KAGVTQTPRYLIKTRGQQVTLSCSPISGHRSVSWYQQTPGQGLQFLFEYFSETQRNKGNFPGRFSGRQFSNSRSEMNVSTLELGDSALYLCASSLGIVNEQFFGPGTRLTVL.

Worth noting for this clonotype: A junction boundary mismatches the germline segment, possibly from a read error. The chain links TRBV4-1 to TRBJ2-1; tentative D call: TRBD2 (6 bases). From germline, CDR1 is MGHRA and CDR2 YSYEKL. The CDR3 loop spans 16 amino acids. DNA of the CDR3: TGCGTCAACAGCCAAGTAGCGGAGAGCTCCTATAATGAGCAGTTCTTC. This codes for CVNSQVAESSYNEQFF.

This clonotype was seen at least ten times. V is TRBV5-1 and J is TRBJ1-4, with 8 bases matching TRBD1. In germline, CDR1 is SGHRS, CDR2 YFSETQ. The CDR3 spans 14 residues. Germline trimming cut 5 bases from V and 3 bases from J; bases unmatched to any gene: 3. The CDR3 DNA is TGCGCCAGCAGAACAGGGGGAGCTAATGAAAAACTGTTTTTT. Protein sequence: CASRTGGANEKLFF.

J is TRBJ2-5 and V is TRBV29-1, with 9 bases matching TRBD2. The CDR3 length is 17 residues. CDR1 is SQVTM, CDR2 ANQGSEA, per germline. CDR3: CSAEDKGLLAGLETQYF. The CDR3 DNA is TGCAGTGCTGAAGACAAGGGATTGCTAGCGGGACTAGAGACCCAGTACTTC.

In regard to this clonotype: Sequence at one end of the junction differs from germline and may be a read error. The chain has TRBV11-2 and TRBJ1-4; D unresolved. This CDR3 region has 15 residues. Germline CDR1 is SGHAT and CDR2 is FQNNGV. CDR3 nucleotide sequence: TGTGCCAGCAACTTAGATCGATCTGCTAATGAAAATCTGTTTTTT. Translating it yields CASNLDRSANENLFF.

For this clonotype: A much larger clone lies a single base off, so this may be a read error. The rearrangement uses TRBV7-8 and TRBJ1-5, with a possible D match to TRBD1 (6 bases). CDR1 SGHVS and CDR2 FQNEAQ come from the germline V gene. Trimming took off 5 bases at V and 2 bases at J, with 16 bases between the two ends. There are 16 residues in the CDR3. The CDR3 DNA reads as TGTGCCAGCAGCCAGGTGAACAGGGCTGGCAATCAGCCCCAGCATTTT. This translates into CASSQVNRAGNQPQHF. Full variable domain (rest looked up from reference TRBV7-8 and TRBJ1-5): GAGVSQSPRYKVAKRGQDVALRCDPISGHVSLFWYQQALGQGPEFLTYFQNEAQLDKSGLPSDRFFAERPEGSVSTLKIQRTQQEDSAVYLCASSQVNRAGNQPQHFGDGTRLSIL.

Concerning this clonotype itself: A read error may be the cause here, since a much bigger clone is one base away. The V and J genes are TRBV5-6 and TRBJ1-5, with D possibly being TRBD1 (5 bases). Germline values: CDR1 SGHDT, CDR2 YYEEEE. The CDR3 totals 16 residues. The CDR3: CASSLSAGLSNRPQHF. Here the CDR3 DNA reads TGTGCCAGCAGCTTGTCGGCGGGACTTAGCAATCGGCCCCAGCATTTT.

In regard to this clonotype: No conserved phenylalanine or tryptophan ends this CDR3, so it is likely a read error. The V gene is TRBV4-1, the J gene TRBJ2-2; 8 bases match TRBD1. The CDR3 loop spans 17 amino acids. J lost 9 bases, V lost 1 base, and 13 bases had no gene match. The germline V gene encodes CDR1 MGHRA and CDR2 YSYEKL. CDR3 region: CASSQGVQGDGTRELFL. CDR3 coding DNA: TGCGCCAGCAGCCAAGGGGTACAGGGGGATGGGACCAGGGAGCTGTTTCTT.

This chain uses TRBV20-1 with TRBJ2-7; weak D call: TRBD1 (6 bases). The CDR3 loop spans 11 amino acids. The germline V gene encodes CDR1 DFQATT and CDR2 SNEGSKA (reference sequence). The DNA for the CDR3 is TGCAATTCGGACAGTGGCGACGAGCAGTACTTC. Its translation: CNSDSGDEQYF.

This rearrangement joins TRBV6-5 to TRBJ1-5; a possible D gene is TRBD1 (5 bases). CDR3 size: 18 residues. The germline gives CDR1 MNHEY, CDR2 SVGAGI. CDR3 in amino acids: CVISILPPSEGFDQPQHF. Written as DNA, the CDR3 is TGTGTCATCAGTATTCTGCCTCCCTCGGAGGGGTTCGATCAGCCCCAGCATTTT.

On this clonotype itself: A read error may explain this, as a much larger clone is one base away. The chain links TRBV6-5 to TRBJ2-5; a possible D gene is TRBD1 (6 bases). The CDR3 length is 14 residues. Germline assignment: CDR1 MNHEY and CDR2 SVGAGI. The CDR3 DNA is TGTGCCATCAGTTACTCTTGGCAGGGGGAGACCCAGTACTTC. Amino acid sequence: CAISYSWQGETQYF.

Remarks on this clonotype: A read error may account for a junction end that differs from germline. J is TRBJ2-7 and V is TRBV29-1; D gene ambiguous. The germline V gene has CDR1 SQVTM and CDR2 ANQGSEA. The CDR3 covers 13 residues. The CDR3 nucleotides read TGCAGCGTTGGAGTCCGATCTTTTGGGGAACAGCACTTC. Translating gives CSVGVRSFGEQHF.

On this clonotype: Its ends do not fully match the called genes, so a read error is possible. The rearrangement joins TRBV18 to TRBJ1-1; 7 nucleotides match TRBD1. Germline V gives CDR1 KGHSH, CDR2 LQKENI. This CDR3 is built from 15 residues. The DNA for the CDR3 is TGTGCCAGCTTACCATTTGGACAGGAGAACACTGAAGCTTTCTTT. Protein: CASLPFGQENTEAFF.

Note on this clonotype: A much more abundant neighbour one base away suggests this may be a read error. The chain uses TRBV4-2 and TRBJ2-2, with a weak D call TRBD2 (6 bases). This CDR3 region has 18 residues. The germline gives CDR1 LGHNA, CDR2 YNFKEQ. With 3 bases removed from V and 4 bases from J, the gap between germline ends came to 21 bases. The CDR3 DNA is TGTGCCAGCAGCCACCCCGCGGTAGGGATTAGCGGCACCGGGGAGCTGTTTTTT. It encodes CASSHPAVGISGTGELFF.

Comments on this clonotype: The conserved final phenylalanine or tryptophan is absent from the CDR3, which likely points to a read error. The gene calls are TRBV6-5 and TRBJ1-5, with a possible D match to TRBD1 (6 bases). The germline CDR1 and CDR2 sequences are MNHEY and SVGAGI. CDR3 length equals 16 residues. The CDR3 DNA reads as TGTGCCAACAGTTACTCAGGGGCGGGGAACAATCAGCCCCAGCATGTT. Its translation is CANSYSGAGNNQPQHV.

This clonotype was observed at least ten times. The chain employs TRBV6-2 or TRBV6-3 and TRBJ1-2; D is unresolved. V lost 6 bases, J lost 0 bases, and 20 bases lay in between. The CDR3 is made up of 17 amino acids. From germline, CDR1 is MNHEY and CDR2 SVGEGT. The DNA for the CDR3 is TGTGCCAGCAGAGGTCCCGACGGGCGGCTCGCTAACTATGGCTACACCTTC. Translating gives CASRGPDGRLANYGYTF.

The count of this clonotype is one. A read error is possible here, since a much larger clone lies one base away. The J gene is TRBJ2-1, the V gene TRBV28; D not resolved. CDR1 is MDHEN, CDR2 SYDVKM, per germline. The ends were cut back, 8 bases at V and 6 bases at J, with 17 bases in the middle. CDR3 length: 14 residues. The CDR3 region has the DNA TGTGCCAGCCGCCAGGAAGGTTCGGGCAATGAGCAGTTCTTC. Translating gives CASRQEGSGNEQFF. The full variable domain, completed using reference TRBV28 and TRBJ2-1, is DVKVTQSSRYLVKRTGEKVFLECVQDMDHENMFWYRQDPGLGLRLIYFSYDVKMKEKGDIPEGYSVSREKKERFSLILESASTNQTSMYLCASRQEGSGNEQFFGPGTRLTVL.

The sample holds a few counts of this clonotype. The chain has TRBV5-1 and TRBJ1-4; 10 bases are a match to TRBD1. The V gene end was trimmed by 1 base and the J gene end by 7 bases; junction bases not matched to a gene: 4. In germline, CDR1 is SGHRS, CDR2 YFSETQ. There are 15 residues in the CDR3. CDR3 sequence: CASSLRTGGLEKLFF. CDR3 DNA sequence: TGCGCCAGCAGCTTGCGGACAGGGGGTCTTGAAAAACTGTTTTTT.